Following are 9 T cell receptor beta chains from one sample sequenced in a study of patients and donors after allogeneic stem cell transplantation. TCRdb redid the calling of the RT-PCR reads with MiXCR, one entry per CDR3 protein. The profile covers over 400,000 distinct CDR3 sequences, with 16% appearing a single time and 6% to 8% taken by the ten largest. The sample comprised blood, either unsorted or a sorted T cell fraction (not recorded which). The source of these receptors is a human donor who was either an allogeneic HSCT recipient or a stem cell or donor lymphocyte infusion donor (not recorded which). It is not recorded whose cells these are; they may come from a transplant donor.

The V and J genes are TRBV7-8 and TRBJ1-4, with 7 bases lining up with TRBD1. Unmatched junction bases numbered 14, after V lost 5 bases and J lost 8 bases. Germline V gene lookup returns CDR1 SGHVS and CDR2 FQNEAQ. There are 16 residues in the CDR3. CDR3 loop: CASSPWTGRRWEKLFF. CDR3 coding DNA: TGTGCCAGCAGCCCGTGGACAGGCCGCCGGTGGGAAAAACTGTTTTTT.

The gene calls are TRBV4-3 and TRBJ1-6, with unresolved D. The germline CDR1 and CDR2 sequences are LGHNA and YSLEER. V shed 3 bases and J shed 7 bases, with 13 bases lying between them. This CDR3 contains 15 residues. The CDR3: CASSHNRVVNSPLHF. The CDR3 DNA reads TGCGCCAGCAGCCATAATCGGGTCGTAAATTCACCCCTCCACTTT.

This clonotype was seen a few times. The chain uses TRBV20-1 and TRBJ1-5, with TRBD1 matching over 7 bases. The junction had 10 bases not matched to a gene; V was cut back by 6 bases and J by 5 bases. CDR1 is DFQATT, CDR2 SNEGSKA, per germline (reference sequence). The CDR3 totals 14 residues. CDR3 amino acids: CSATNRQGDQPQHF. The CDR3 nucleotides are TGCAGTGCGACGAATAGACAGGGAGATCAGCCCCAGCATTTT.

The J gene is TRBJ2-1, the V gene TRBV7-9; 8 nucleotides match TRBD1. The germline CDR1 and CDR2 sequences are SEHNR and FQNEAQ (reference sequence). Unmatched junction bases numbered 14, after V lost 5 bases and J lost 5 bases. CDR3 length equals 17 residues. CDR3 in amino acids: CASSGPSSRQGHNEQFF. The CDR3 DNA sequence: TGTGCCAGCAGCGGGCCTAGCTCCCGACAGGGGCACAATGAGCAGTTCTTC.

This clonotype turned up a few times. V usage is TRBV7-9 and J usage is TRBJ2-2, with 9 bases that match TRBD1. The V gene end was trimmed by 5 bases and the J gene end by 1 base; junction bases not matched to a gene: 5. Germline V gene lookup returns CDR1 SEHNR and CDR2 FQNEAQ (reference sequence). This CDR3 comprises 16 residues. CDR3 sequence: CASSGPGQGNTGELFF. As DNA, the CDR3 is TGTGCCAGCAGCGGCCCGGGACAGGGGAACACCGGGGAGCTGTTTTTT.

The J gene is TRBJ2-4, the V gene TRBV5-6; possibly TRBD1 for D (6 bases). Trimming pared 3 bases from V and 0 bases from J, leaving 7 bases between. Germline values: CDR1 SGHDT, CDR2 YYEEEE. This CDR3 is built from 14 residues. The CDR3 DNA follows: TGTGCCAGCAGCTCACAGGGAGCCAAAAACATTCAGTACTTC. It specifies CASSSQGAKNIQYF.

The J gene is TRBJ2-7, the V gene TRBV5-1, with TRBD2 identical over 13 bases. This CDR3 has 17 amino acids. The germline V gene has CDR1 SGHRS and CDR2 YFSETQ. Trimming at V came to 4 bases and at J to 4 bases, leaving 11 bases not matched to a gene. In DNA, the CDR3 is TGCGCCAGCAGCCCCTCCGGGACTAGCGGGATCACTTACGAGCAGTACTTC. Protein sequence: CASSPSGTSGITYEQYF.

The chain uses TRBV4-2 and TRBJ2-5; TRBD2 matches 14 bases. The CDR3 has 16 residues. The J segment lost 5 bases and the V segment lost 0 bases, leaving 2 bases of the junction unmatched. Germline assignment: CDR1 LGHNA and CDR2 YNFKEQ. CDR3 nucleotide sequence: TGTGCCAGCAGCCAAGATAGACTAGCGGGAGGGGAGACCCAGTACTTC. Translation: CASSQDRLAGGETQYF.

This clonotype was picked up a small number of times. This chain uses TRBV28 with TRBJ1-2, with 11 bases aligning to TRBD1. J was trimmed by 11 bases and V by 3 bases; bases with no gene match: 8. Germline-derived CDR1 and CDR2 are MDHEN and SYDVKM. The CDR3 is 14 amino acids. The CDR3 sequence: CASSLVRDRGSYTF. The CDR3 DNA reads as TGTGCCAGCAGTTTGGTCCGGGACAGGGGGAGTTACACCTTC.